The rows below give T cell receptor beta chains drawn from one sample of a study of blood T cell repertoires in COVID-19. The repertoire was sequenced with immunoSEQ multiplex PCR; TCRdb's copy has only in-frame clones and lacks some. The table records some 400,000 clones, over 65% of them present only once. The sequencing sample was made of peripheral blood. These receptor sequences come from a human donor with acute or convalescent COVID-19. The donor label of this sample is uncertain. Both conserved end residues are part of each CDR3. The order of the fields is clone size, J gene, V gene, D gene, CDR3 DNA, CDR3 protein. A D gene is named only where the DNA matches it firmly. The size field is filled for only some rows; it gives once, few, many or a size class.

abundance: NA; j_gene: TRBJ2-3; v_gene: TRBV24-1; d_gene: TRBD2; CDR3nt: TGTGCCACCACCAGTGTCCATCATAGCGGGGGCTGCACAGATACGCAGTATTTT; CDR3aa: CATTSVHHSGGCTDTQYF
abundance: NA; j_gene: TRBJ2-3; v_gene: TRBV2; d_gene: TRBD1; CDR3nt: TGTGCCAGTTCTCGGGACAGGTTTTCAGATACGCAGTATTTT; CDR3aa: CASSRDRFSDTQYF
abundance: many; j_gene: TRBJ1-1; v_gene: TRBV7-9; d_gene: TRBD1; CDR3nt: TGTGCCAGCAGCTCCTACCCCGGGACAGGGGCCGAAGCTTTCTTT; CDR3aa: CASSSYPGTGAEAFF
abundance: NA; j_gene: TRBJ2-5; v_gene: TRBV28; d_gene: NA; CDR3nt: TGTGCCAGCAGTTTAACGGGACACCGTTTAGAGACCCAGTACTTC; CDR3aa: CASSLTGHRLETQYF
abundance: NA; j_gene: TRBJ1-2; v_gene: TRBV29-1; d_gene: NA; CDR3nt: TGCAGCGTTGTCGGGGGTCACTATGGCTACACCTTC; CDR3aa: CSVVGGHYGYTF
abundance: NA; j_gene: TRBJ1-1; v_gene: TRBV29-1; d_gene: NA; CDR3nt: TGCAGCGTCATCAGAGGGTGGACTGAAGCTTTCTTT; CDR3aa: CSVIRGWTEAFF
abundance: NA; j_gene: TRBJ1-2; v_gene: TRBV6-1; d_gene: NA; CDR3nt: TGTGCCAGCAGTGAGACAATTTTCTATGGCTACACCTTC; CDR3aa: CASSETIFYGYTF
abundance: NA; j_gene: TRBJ2-3; v_gene: TRBV5-4; d_gene: TRBD2; CDR3nt: TGTGCCAGCAGCTTTACGACTAGCGGGGGTTCTTGGGCTGATACGCAGTATTTT; CDR3aa: CASSFTTSGGSWADTQYF
abundance: NA; j_gene: TRBJ2-5; v_gene: TRBV10-2; d_gene: TRBD2; CDR3nt: TGCGCCAGCAGTGAGCCGGGGGGTGAGGTCGTGGCCCAAGAGACCCAGTACTTC; CDR3aa: CASSEPGGEVVAQETQYF
abundance: NA; j_gene: TRBJ2-5; v_gene: TRBV27; d_gene: TRBD2; CDR3nt: TGTGCCAGCAGTGCCCGGGGGGGATTAGAGACCCAGTACTTC; CDR3aa: CASSARGGLETQYF
abundance: NA; j_gene: TRBJ1-3; v_gene: TRBV20-1; d_gene: NA; CDR3nt: TGCAGTGCTAGTCGGAACCGGCGACAGCTACCCTCTGGAAACACCATATATTTT; CDR3aa: CSASRNRRQLPSGNTIYF
abundance: NA; j_gene: TRBJ1-6; v_gene: TRBV7-9; d_gene: TRBD1; CDR3nt: TGTGCCAGCAGCTTTTCATGGACAGGGGGACCTTCACCCCTCCACTTT; CDR3aa: CASSFSWTGGPSPLHF
abundance: NA; j_gene: TRBJ1-2; v_gene: TRBV5-4; d_gene: TRBD1; CDR3nt: TGTGCCAGCAGCTGGGACAGTTCCAACTATGGCTACACCTTC; CDR3aa: CASSWDSSNYGYTF
abundance: once; j_gene: TRBJ1-3; v_gene: TRBV2; d_gene: TRBD1; CDR3nt: TGTGCCAGCAGCGACAGGGTCTCTGGAAACACCATATATTTT; CDR3aa: CASSDRVSGNTIYF
abundance: NA; j_gene: TRBJ2-5; v_gene: TRBV10-3; d_gene: NA; CDR3nt: TGTGCCATCAGTGCGCTCGGCCGGGGGCAAGAGACCCAGTACTTC; CDR3aa: CAISALGRGQETQYF
abundance: once; j_gene: TRBJ2-6; v_gene: TRBV19; d_gene: TRBD1; CDR3nt: TGTGCCACCCGCGTGGGACAGGGGGCGCGAGGGGCCAACGTCCTGACTTTC; CDR3aa: CATRVGQGARGANVLTF
abundance: NA; j_gene: TRBJ1-1; v_gene: TRBV4-1; d_gene: NA; CDR3nt: TGCGCCAGCAGCCAGCGACAGGCTTACACTGAAGCTTTCTTT; CDR3aa: CASSQRQAYTEAFF
abundance: few; j_gene: TRBJ2-5; v_gene: TRBV11-2; d_gene: TRBD1; CDR3nt: TGTGCCAGCAGCCGGGACAGAAAAGAGACCCAGTACTTC; CDR3aa: CASSRDRKETQYF
abundance: NA; j_gene: TRBJ2-1; v_gene: TRBV14; d_gene: NA; CDR3nt: TGTGCCAGCAGCCAAGAAAGACAGGTTTACAATGAGCAGTTCTTC; CDR3aa: CASSQERQVYNEQFF
abundance: NA; j_gene: TRBJ2-7; v_gene: TRBV28; d_gene: NA; CDR3nt: TGTGCCAGCAGTTTCATGCGGGGAGGGACAGGTGCTGGCGAGCAGTACTTC; CDR3aa: CASSFMRGGTGAGEQYF
abundance: NA; j_gene: TRBJ2-7; v_gene: TRBV28; d_gene: NA; CDR3nt: TGTGCCAGCAGTGTCCTATCCTACGAGCAGTACTTC; CDR3aa: CASSVLSYEQYF
abundance: NA; j_gene: TRBJ1-1; v_gene: TRBV13; d_gene: TRBD1; CDR3nt: TGTGCCAGCAGCTTAGGAACAGGGGGATATACTGAAGCTTTCTTT; CDR3aa: CASSLGTGGYTEAFF
abundance: NA; j_gene: TRBJ1-2; v_gene: TRBV28; d_gene: NA; CDR3nt: TGTGCCAGCAGTTTATTATGGCAGGGCCTAAACTATGGCTACACCTTC; CDR3aa: CASSLLWQGLNYGYTF
abundance: NA; j_gene: TRBJ2-3; v_gene: TRBV2; d_gene: TRBD1; CDR3nt: TGTGCCAGCAGGCAACAGGGGGCAGATACGCAGTATTTT; CDR3aa: CASRQQGADTQYF